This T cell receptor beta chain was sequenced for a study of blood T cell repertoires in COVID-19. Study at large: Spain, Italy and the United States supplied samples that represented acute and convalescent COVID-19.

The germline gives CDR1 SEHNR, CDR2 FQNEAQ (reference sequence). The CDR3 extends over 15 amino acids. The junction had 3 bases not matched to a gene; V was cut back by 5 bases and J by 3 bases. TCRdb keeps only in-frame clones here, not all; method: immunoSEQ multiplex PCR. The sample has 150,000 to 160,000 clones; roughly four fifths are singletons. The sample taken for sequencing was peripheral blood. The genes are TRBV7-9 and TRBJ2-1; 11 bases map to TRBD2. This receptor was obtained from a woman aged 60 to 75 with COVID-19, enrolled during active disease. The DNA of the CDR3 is TGTGCCAGCAGCCTTCTAGCGGGGGGCTACAATGAGCAGTTCTTC. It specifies CASSLLAGGYNEQFF.